The sequence of this T cell receptor (beta chain) was determined in a study of breast tumors, draining lymph nodes, adjacent tissues. Concerning this clonotype: Antigen: not known.

Axillary draining lymph nodes of breast cancer patients supplied the node samples. Overall study findings and caveats: Luminal-like breast cancer showed significantly greater tumor-nontumor repertoire similarity than basal-like breast cancer did. Findings are consistent with lymph node origin and intratumoral expansion of most tumor T cells. Tumors had less TCR diversity than lymph nodes, more than nontumor tissue.

The CDR3 consists of 12 residues. The V end was cut by 6 bases, the J end by 3 bases, with 10 bases between. The V gene's germline CDR1 is SQVTM and CDR2 ANQGSEA. MiXCR, run by TCRdb on the multiplex PCR reads, gives a single entry per CDR3 protein. In the table there are about 230,000 distinct CDR3 sequences, about a third of which are singletons. The specimen sequenced was axillary lymph node tissue. This clonotype was sampled from a female donor with breast cancer. Some clones in this sample may be carry-over from other donors' samples. The chain carries TRBV29-1 and TRBJ2-3, with TRBD2 as a possible D gene (5 bases). CDR3 nucleotide sequence: TGCAGCGTAGTTGGGAGTACAGATACGCAGTATTTT. It encodes CSVVGSTDTQYF.